Shown below are 13 T cell receptor beta chains from a single sample sequenced in a study of blood T cell repertoires in COVID-19. Assay used: immunoSEQ multiplex PCR; TCRdb lists only in-frame clones, some missing. The table shows around 120,000 clones, with roughly 80% occurring only once. The sample taken for sequencing was peripheral blood. Receptors originate from a man in his 70s with acute or convalescent COVID-19.

The V gene is TRBV2, the J gene TRBJ2-5, with D possibly matching TRBD2 (6 bases). V dropped 3 bases and J dropped 6 bases, with 11 bases sitting between them. This CDR3 is built from 13 residues. From germline, CDR1 is SNHLY and CDR2 FYNNEI. CDR3 loop: CASSEEGRKTQYF. For the CDR3, the DNA is TGTGCCAGCAGTGAGGAGGGTAGGAAGACCCAGTACTTC. The variable domain in full, with the rest retrieved from reference TRBV2 and TRBJ2-5, is EPEVTQTPSHQVTQMGQEVILRCVPISNHLYFYWYRQILGQKVEFLVSFYNNEISEKSEIFDDQFSVERPDGSNFTLKIRSTKLEDSAMYFCASSEEGRKTQYFGPGTRLLVL.

The CDR3 DNA reads TGTGCCAGCAGCCCCTTCGAGGGCTCTGGAGATGAGCAGTTCTTC. Amino acids: CASSPFEGSGDEQFF. This chain uses TRBV9 with TRBJ2-1, with a tentative D call TRBD2 (5 bases). The CDR3 sequence is 15 residues long. From germline, CDR1 is SGDLS and CDR2 YYNGEE. Trimming took 4 bases from V and 8 from J, leaving 19 bases between them.

A few counts support this clone. The rearrangement links TRBV10-1 to TRBJ2-7, with D tentatively TRBD2 (5 bases). Germline-derived CDR1 and CDR2 are WNHNN and SYGVQD (reference sequence). V lost 3 bases and J lost 0, with 12 bases in between. The CDR3 consists of 15 residues. The CDR3 here is CASSDPGKFSYEQYF. CDR3 DNA sequence: TGCGCCAGCAGTGACCCCGGGAAATTCTCCTACGAGCAGTACTTC.

The chain uses TRBV6-1 and TRBJ1-1, with D maybe TRBD1 (6 bases). The V gene lost 2 bases and the J gene lost 8 bases, with 15 bases spanning the gap. Germline V gives CDR1 MNHNS, CDR2 SASEGT. CDR3 length: 14 amino acids. The CDR3 DNA follows: TGTGCCAGCAGTGAAATCGGGGGGCAAGGGGAAGCTTTCTTT. Its protein is CASSEIGGQGEAFF.

The V gene is TRBV9, the J gene TRBJ2-3, with 8 bases lining up with TRBD2. Looked up from germline, CDR1 is SGDLS and CDR2 is YYNGEE. The J segment lost 4 bases and the V segment lost 3 bases, leaving 4 bases of the junction unmatched. CDR3 length: 14 residues. The CDR3 sequence: CASSESGGPDTQYF. The CDR3 DNA reads TGTGCCAGCAGCGAATCGGGGGGGCCAGATACGCAGTATTTT.

The chain couples TRBV15 to TRBJ1-1; D is unclear. There are 15 residues in the CDR3. The V gene lost 6 bases and the J gene lost 1 base, with 15 bases spanning the gap. CDR1 is LNHNV and CDR2 is YYDKDF in the germline V gene (reference sequence). Here the CDR3 DNA reads TGTGCCACCAGAGCCGGGGTTGGTAGGAACACTGAAGCTTTCTTT. Translating it yields CATRAGVGRNTEAFF.

The chain is built from TRBV11-3 and TRBJ2-2; TRBD1 matches at 10 bases. CDR1 SGHNT and CDR2 YENEEA come from the germline V gene. This CDR3 has 15 residues. Trimming at V came to 3 bases and at J to 6 bases, leaving 4 bases not matched to a gene. The CDR3 reads CASSLDRGESGELFF. The CDR3 nucleotides read TGTGCCAGCAGCTTGGACAGGGGGGAGTCCGGGGAGCTGTTTTTT. Filled out from reference TRBV11-3 and TRBJ2-2, the complete variable domain reads EAGVVQSPRYKIIEKKQPVAFWCNPISGHNTLYWYLQNLGQGPELLIRYENEEAVDDSQLPKDRFSAERLKGVDSTLKIQPAELGDSAVYLCASSLDRGESGELFFGEGSRLTVL.

V and J are TRBV28 and TRBJ2-3; D remains unclear. CDR3 size: 15 residues. CDR1 is MDHEN and CDR2 is SYDVKM in the germline V gene. V was cut by 1 base and J by 3 bases, with 11 bases left in between. CDR3 region: CASSLSVWRTDTQYF. CDR3 sequence (DNA): TGTGCCAGCAGTTTATCGGTTTGGCGGACAGATACGCAGTATTTT.

J is TRBJ1-1 and V is TRBV10-3; 8 positions agree with TRBD1. The CDR3 spans 15 residues. The V and J ends lost 4 bases and 1 base, in that order; junction bases with no gene match: 5. From germline, CDR1 is ENHRY and CDR2 SYGVKD. CDR3 sequence: CAISGGQGPNTEAFF. CDR3 sequence (DNA): TGTGCCATCAGTGGCGGACAGGGCCCGAACACTGAAGCTTTCTTT.

The CDR3 loop reads CAWSRKREQYF. Written as DNA, the CDR3 is TGTGCCTGGAGTAGGAAGAGGGAGCAGTACTTC. The chain has TRBV30 and TRBJ2-7; D remains ambiguous. V was clipped by 2 bases and J by 7 bases, with 9 bases between them. Germline CDR1 reads GTSNPN; CDR2 reads SVGIG (reference sequence). The CDR3 length is 11 residues.

The chain employs TRBV6-5 and TRBJ1-2; D unresolved. The CDR3 has 13 residues. V was shortened by 1 base and J by 8 bases, with 11 bases between the two germline ends. Looked up from germline, CDR1 is MNHEY and CDR2 is SVGAGI. The CDR3 DNA is TGTGCCAGCAGTTACTGGGCTTGGGAGGGCTACACCTTC. Translated: CASSYWAWEGYTF.

On this clone: Other DNA sequences of this sample code for an identical CDR3. CDR3 coding DNA: TGCGCCAGCAGCTTGGACCGCCGGGGTAACACTGAAGCTTTCTTT. Translated, it gives CASSLDRRGNTEAFF. The chain couples TRBV5-1 to TRBJ1-1; the D is unclear. This CDR3 is built from 15 residues. Trimming took off 0 bases at V and 2 bases at J, with 11 bases between the two ends. Germline V lookup: CDR1 SGHRS, CDR2 YFSETQ.

This chain links TRBV18 with TRBJ2-6, with TRBD1 as a possible D gene (7 bases). The CDR3 runs to 18 residues. V lost 1 base, J lost 2 bases, and 15 bases lay in between. Looked up from germline, CDR1 is KGHSH and CDR2 is LQKENI. The CDR3 loop reads CASSPQGGTGAGANVLTF. The CDR3 DNA is TGTGCCAGCTCACCACAGGGGGGCACAGGGGCTGGGGCCAACGTCCTGACTTTC.